One T cell receptor beta chain is described in this entry. Its antigen is not identified. Each CDR3 protein is one row after TCRdb ran MiXCR on the 5' RACE reads. The table has about 88,000 distinct CDR3 sequences, just under 15% seen once. The V gene's germline CDR1 is MDHEN and CDR2 SYDVKM. The CDR3 extends over 17 amino acids. The V segment lost 7 bases and the J segment 0 bases; nucleotides outside the gene matches: 10. This record comes from a study of early T cells in non-severe SARS-CoV-2 infection. Study as a whole: The authors sequenced bulk RNA from unsorted whole blood, leaving chains unpaired.

Overall study findings and caveats: Reliance on VDJdb matching favored anti-spike CD8 responses; private and CD4 specificities were missed.

The sequenced sample consisted of whole blood. The V call is TRBV28, the J call TRBJ2-3; 10 nucleotides line up with TRBD2. This sequence originates from an adult who was a healthcare worker with PCR-confirmed SARS-CoV-2 infection or an uninfected control (not recorded which). In nucleotides, the CDR3 is TGTGCCAGCACCGTCATAAGCGGGAGGGCCAGCACAGATACGCAGTATTTT. Its translation: CASTVISGRASTDTQYF.